The 16 T cell receptor beta chains in this list originate from one sample, sequenced in a study of blood T cell repertoires in COVID-19. TCRdb's table, derived via immunoSEQ multiplex PCR, lists solely in-frame clones and lacks some. The sample lists about 160,000 clones, less than 85% occurring once. The sequenced sample was peripheral blood. These receptors all come from a woman between 40 and 55 years old with COVID-19, enrolled during active disease.

V is TRBV4-2 and J is TRBJ2-7; 9 bases agree with TRBD1. This CDR3 comprises 15 residues. The germline gives CDR1 LGHNA, CDR2 YNFKEQ. Losses at the gene ends were 3 bases for V and 4 bases for J; bases not matched to a gene: 7. The CDR3 reads CASSHPGQGAYEQYF. CDR3 in DNA: TGTGCCAGCAGCCACCCGGGACAGGGAGCTTACGAGCAGTACTTC.

The CDR3 reads CASSRGPSYEQYF. In DNA form, the CDR3 reads TGCGCCAGCAGCAGGGGGCCTTCCTACGAGCAGTACTTC. J is TRBJ2-7 and V is TRBV10-2, with 8 bases aligning to TRBD1. This CDR3 has 13 amino acids. J gave up 1 base and V 6 bases, and 2 bases lay outside the gene matches. The germline V gene has CDR1 WSHSY and CDR2 SAAADI.

The chain employs TRBV28 and TRBJ2-7; D is ambiguous. Germline loops: CDR1 MDHEN, CDR2 SYDVKM. V was trimmed by 2 bases and J by 1 base, leaving 6 bases between them. The CDR3 is 13 residues long. CDR3 residues: CASSLGSSYEQYF. The DNA for the CDR3 is TGTGCCAGCAGTTTAGGTAGTTCCTACGAGCAGTACTTC. The whole variable domain, remainder taken from reference TRBV28 and TRBJ2-7, is DVKVTQSSRYLVKRTGEKVFLECVQDMDHENMFWYRQDPGLGLRLIYFSYDVKMKEKGDIPEGYSVSREKKERFSLILESASTNQTSMYLCASSLGSSYEQYFGPGTRLTVT.

The genes are TRBV3-1 (or the pseudogene TRBV3-2) and TRBJ2-7; D not certain. V lost 3 bases and J lost 2, with 2 bases in between. Looked up from germline, CDR1 is LGHDT and CDR2 is YNNKEL (reference sequence). CDR3 size: 11 residues. The chain's CDR3 is CASSHTYEQYF. CDR3 nucleotides: TGTGCCAGCAGCCACACCTACGAGCAGTACTTC.

The chain is built from TRBV4-1 and TRBJ2-1; TRBD2 agrees at 9 bases. CDR1 MGHRA and CDR2 YSYEKL come from the germline V gene. J gave up 11 bases and V 4 bases, and 9 bases lay outside the gene matches. There are 14 residues in the CDR3. Here the CDR3 DNA reads TGCGCCAGCAGCCCCGGCCCAGCGGGAGGTAAGCAGTTCTTC. Amino acid sequence: CASSPGPAGGKQFF.

This chain uses TRBV11-2 with TRBJ2-1, with 8 bases that match TRBD2. Germline CDR1 reads SGHAT; CDR2 reads FQNNGV. The CDR3 runs 15 residues. J gave up 6 bases and V 3 bases, and 7 bases lay outside the gene matches. CDR3 protein: CASSFGTRGSNEQFF. The CDR3, as DNA: TGTGCCAGCAGCTTTGGGACTAGGGGGTCCAATGAGCAGTTCTTC.

This chain uses TRBV4-1 with TRBJ2-6; a weak D match, TRBD1 (5 bases). Trimming removed 5 bases from V and 0 bases from J, with 11 bases in between. Germline CDR1 and CDR2: MGHRA and YSYEKL. This CDR3 contains 16 residues. This CDR3 is CASSRTQSSGANVLTF. The CDR3 DNA reads as TGCGCCAGCAGCAGGACACAAAGCTCTGGGGCCAACGTCCTGACTTTC.

V usage is TRBV7-9 and J usage is TRBJ1-3; D is ambiguous. The CDR3 runs 13 residues. Trimming cost V 5 bases and J 4 bases, with 9 bases left between them. The germline V gene has CDR1 SEHNR and CDR2 FQNEAQ (reference sequence). The CDR3, as DNA: TGTGCCAGCAGCCCCACCCAGGGAAACACCATATATTTT. Translating it yields CASSPTQGNTIYF.

DNA of the CDR3: TGTGCCAGCAGTTTAGTACTTGAAAAACTGTTTTTT. This codes for CASSLVLEKLFF. The chain uses TRBV12-3 or TRBV12-4 and TRBJ1-4; D is unresolved. V was shortened by 1 base and J by 7 bases, with 4 bases between the two germline ends. There are 12 residues in the CDR3.

The genes are TRBV4-1 and TRBJ1-2; 8 nucleotides align to TRBD1. Per germline, CDR1 MGHRA and CDR2 YSYEKL. V lost 0 bases to trimming and J lost 3 bases; unmatched junction nucleotides: 6. The CDR3 is 16 residues long. The CDR3 spells CASSQERTGGDYGYTF. CDR3 coding DNA: TGCGCCAGCAGCCAAGAGAGAACAGGGGGTGACTATGGCTACACCTTC.

This clone was detected once. The chain has TRBV30 and TRBJ1-3; maybe TRBD1 (5 bases). This CDR3 is 15 amino acids long. The V and J ends lost 0 bases and 0 bases respectively, with 9 bases between them. CDR1 is GTSNPN, CDR2 SVGIG, per germline (reference sequence). The CDR3 spells CAWSVQASSGNTIYF. Here the CDR3 DNA reads TGTGCCTGGAGTGTACAGGCCAGCTCTGGAAACACCATATATTTT. The variable domain in full, with the rest retrieved from reference TRBV30 and TRBJ1-3, is SQTIHQWPATLVQPVGSPLSLECTVEGTSNPNLYWYRQAAGRGLQLLFYSVGIGQISSEVPQNLSASRPQDRQFILSSKKLLLSDSGFYLCAWSVQASSGNTIYFGEGSWLTVV.

This clone was seen only a few times. The chain carries TRBV5-4 and TRBJ1-2, with D possibly being TRBD1 (5 bases). The CDR3 is 13 residues long. V was trimmed by 4 bases and J by 4 bases, leaving 11 bases between them. Germline loops: CDR1 SGHNT, CDR2 YYREEE (reference sequence). CDR3 residues: CASSLGASYGYTF. In nucleotides, the CDR3 is TGTGCCAGCAGCCTAGGGGCGAGCTATGGCTACACCTTC.

This clone has just a few counts. In DNA, the CDR3 is TGTGCCAGTAGTGAAAGGACAGGGAAGGGACAGCATTTT. This encodes CASSERTGKGQHF. The chain has TRBV19 and TRBJ1-5; 8 nucleotides align to TRBD1. The germline V gene encodes CDR1 LNHDA and CDR2 SQIVND (reference sequence). The trim removed 5 bases at V and 13 bases at J, leaving 10 bases unmatched. The CDR3 contains 13 residues.

V is TRBV19 and J is TRBJ2-1; TRBD2 matches 7 bases. Trimming at V came to 6 bases and at J to 6 bases, leaving 17 bases not matched to a gene. The CDR3 contains 17 residues. Germline V lookup: CDR1 LNHDA, CDR2 SQIVND (reference sequence). The CDR3 DNA sequence: TGTGCCAGTAGGGGTGGTGTGGGGCTAGCGGACCCCAATGAGCAGTTCTTC. Its protein product is CASRGGVGLADPNEQFF.

This clone was picked up one time. The chain links TRBV7-9 to TRBJ1-1, with D perhaps TRBD1 (5 bases). The CDR3 contains 11 residues. Germline V gene lookup returns CDR1 SEHNR and CDR2 FQNEAQ (reference sequence). V was clipped by 4 bases and J by 7 bases, with 7 bases between them. The CDR3 nucleotides are TGTGCCAGCAGCTCGACAGATGAAGCTTTCTTT. It translates to CASSSTDEAFF. The full variable domain, rest sourced from reference TRBV7-9 and TRBJ1-1, is DTGVSQNPRHKITKRGQNVTFRCDPISEHNRLYWYRQTLGQGPEFLTYFQNEAQLEKSRLLSDRFSAERPKGSFSTLEIQRTEQGDSAMYLCASSSTDEAFFGQGTRLTVV.

The chain joins TRBV7-9 to TRBJ1-2; D remains unclear. This CDR3 contains 16 residues. With 2 bases removed from V and 2 bases from J, the gap between germline ends came to 15 bases. CDR1 and CDR2 from the germline V gene are SEHNR and FQNEAQ (reference sequence). This CDR3 is CASSLSASARNYGYTF. In DNA, the CDR3 is TGTGCCAGCAGCTTATCCGCGTCGGCTAGAAACTATGGCTACACCTTC.